This entry features one TCR beta chain sequence. The record originates from a study of blood T cell repertoires in COVID-19. Across the study: From the United States, Italy and Spain came samples of acute and convalescent COVID-19. PBMCs, B-cell-depleted T cells, or T cells were the source of the cDNA or gDNA that made up the material.

The CDR3 covers 18 residues. The germline V gene encodes CDR1 MGHDK and CDR2 SYGVNS. The V gene end was trimmed by 3 bases and the J gene end by 0 bases; junction bases not matched to a gene: 14. In the study's own analysis: Reference gene primer amplification gave nucleated cell count estimates. Repertoires were generated with immunoSEQ multiplex PCR, while TCRdb's copy carries only in-frame clones and drops some. That table is the source of V, J and clone size, and D and trimming were worked out from the DNA. This table has 200,000 to 300,000 clones, approximately 86% appearing once. This TCR was sampled from a man aged 40-49 years who had recovered from COVID-19. This sequence joins TRBV25-1 and TRBJ2-7, with TRBD2 matching 7 bases. Source material: peripheral blood. The CDR3 protein is CASSEGPLMRGTSYEQYF. CDR3 DNA: TGTGCCAGCAGTGAGGGCCCACTTATGCGGGGGACCTCCTACGAGCAGTACTTC.